One and the same sample provided the 13 T cell receptor beta chains below, sequenced in a study of cytomegalovirus exposure and HLA in healthy donors. Researchers ran the PCR with 60 Vbeta and 13 Jbeta primers. Sequencing was performed with immunoSEQ multiplex PCR; in TCRdb, only in-frame clones are kept and a portion is missing. This sample has some 200,000 clones; nearly 80% occur once, and the top ten carry around 1.8%. Sequencing was done on a sample of PBMCs. These receptor sequences come from a man between 18 and 29 years old in good health and CMV-seronegative.

This clone was recorded once. This chain uses TRBV10-3 with TRBJ2-3, with D uncertain. The CDR3 has 12 residues. CDR1 and CDR2 from the germline V gene are ENHRY and SYGVKD. Trimming removed 6 bases from V and 5 bases from J, with 9 bases in between. The CDR3 sequence: CAIRSEVDTQYF. The CDR3 DNA reads as TGTGCCATCAGGAGCGAGGTAGATACGCAGTATTTT.

The table lists this clone with a count of one. The genes are TRBV6-1 and TRBJ1-1; the D gene is possibly TRBD1 (5 bases). The germline gives CDR1 MNHNS, CDR2 SASEGT. The CDR3 is 16 residues long. V dropped 2 bases and J dropped 3 bases, with 16 bases sitting between them. The CDR3 DNA reads as TGTGCCAGCAGTGAAAGTGGGAGGGGCAGGGACACTGAAGCTTTCTTT. Translated: CASSESGRGRDTEAFF.

This chain joins TRBV5-4 and TRBJ1-2; 9 bases agree with TRBD1. The CDR3 is 13 amino acids. J was trimmed by 8 bases and V by 2 bases; bases with no gene match: 4. Germline V CDR1 and CDR2: SGHNT, YYREEE (reference sequence). DNA of the CDR3: TGTGCCAGCAGCTTAGAGACAGGGGGAGGCTACACCTTC. Protein: CASSLETGGGYTF.

This clone was seen more than once but under ten times. This chain connects TRBV4-3 to TRBJ2-1; no firm D call. Germline lookup yields CDR1 LGHNA and CDR2 YSLEER. The CDR3 extends over 13 amino acids. The ends were cut back, 0 bases at V and 8 bases at J, with 8 bases in the middle. In DNA, the CDR3 is TGCGCCAGCAGCCAAGAGCTGCGAGATGAGCAGTTCTTC. Translated: CASSQELRDEQFF.

This clone has just a few counts. The V and J genes are TRBV11-3 and TRBJ1-2; 7 bases line up with TRBD1. The CDR3 is made up of 13 amino acids. The germline gives CDR1 SGHNT, CDR2 YENEEA. J gave up 6 bases and V 2 bases, and 3 bases lay outside the gene matches. CDR3 sequence: CASSLRQGDGYTF. The DNA of the CDR3 is TGTGCCAGCAGCTTACGACAGGGCGATGGCTACACCTTC.

The chain employs TRBV4-2 and TRBJ2-2; 9 bases line up with TRBD2. Germline CDR1 and CDR2: LGHNA and YNFKEQ. The CDR3 has 16 amino acids. V lost 1 base, J lost 8 bases, and 8 bases stayed unmatched. The chain's CDR3 is CASSQAAGGALGELFF. For the CDR3, the DNA is TGTGCCAGCAGCCAAGCTGCGGGGGGGGCTCTAGGGGAGCTGTTTTTT.

The chain carries TRBV29-1 and TRBJ2-1; 10 positions match TRBD2. Trimming took 2 bases from V and 2 from J; bases not matched to a gene: 18. Germline V gives CDR1 SQVTM, CDR2 ANQGSEA. This CDR3 is built from 20 residues. The CDR3 DNA reads as TGCAGCGTTGAATCCGGACCCGGGACTAGCGTGGGACTTGCCTACAATGAGCAGTTCTTC. Amino acid sequence: CSVESGPGTSVGLAYNEQFF.

The V and J genes are TRBV15 and TRBJ1-3; the match to TRBD1 covers 8 bases. After removal of 0 bases from V and 4 bases from J, the junction contained 8 bases not matched to a gene. The CDR3 consists of 17 residues. The germline V gene has CDR1 LNHNV and CDR2 YYDKDF (reference sequence). CDR3 amino acids: CATSRDLNRGSGNTIYF. For the CDR3, the DNA is TGTGCCACCAGCAGAGATCTAAACAGGGGGTCGGGAAACACCATATATTTT.

CDR3 DNA sequence: TGCGCCAGCAGCTTGGTCGCCCCTAGCGGGAGTGGCAATGAGCAGTTCTTC. As protein: CASSLVAPSGSGNEQFF. The rearrangement joins TRBV5-1 to TRBJ2-1; 10 bases fit TRBD2. The germline V gene has CDR1 SGHRS and CDR2 YFSETQ. V shed 0 bases and J 6 bases; nucleotides not matched to a gene: 9. The CDR3 has 17 amino acids.

The V call is TRBV9, the J call TRBJ1-2, with 8 bases lining up with TRBD1. Germline assignment: CDR1 SGDLS and CDR2 YYNGEE. The CDR3 is 15 residues long. V was pared by 4 bases and J by 4 bases, with 9 bases of the junction left unmatched. The chain's CDR3 is CASSPSDREGYGYTF. The CDR3 bases are TGTGCCAGCAGCCCCTCGGACAGGGAGGGCTATGGCTACACCTTC.

As DNA, the CDR3 is TGTGCCAGCAGCGTAGCAGGGGGCCAGTCCCAAGAGACCCAGTACTTC. This encodes CASSVAGGQSQETQYF. The V gene is TRBV9, the J gene TRBJ2-5; 8 nucleotides match TRBD1. In germline, CDR1 is SGDLS, CDR2 YYNGEE. The CDR3 runs 16 residues. The J segment lost 1 base and the V segment lost 0 bases, leaving 5 bases of the junction unmatched.

This clone is a singleton in its sample. This rearrangement joins TRBV9 to TRBJ2-1; no firm D call. This CDR3 comprises 12 residues. From germline, CDR1 is SGDLS and CDR2 YYNGEE. With 4 bases removed from V and 4 bases from J, the gap between germline ends came to 6 bases. The CDR3 coding sequence is TGTGCCAGCAGCCCGAGTTACAATGAGCAGTTCTTC. It encodes CASSPSYNEQFF.

V gene TRBV5-1 combines with J gene TRBJ2-7; 9 bases are a match to TRBD2. The germline V gene has CDR1 SGHRS and CDR2 YFSETQ. The CDR3 has 13 residues. V trimming: 4 bases; J trimming: 5 bases; junction bases outside the gene matches: 4. Here the CDR3 DNA reads TGCGCCAGCAGCGATGGCGGGGGGGACGAGCAGTACTTC. Amino acid sequence: CASSDGGGDEQYF.